This T cell receptor beta chain was captured in a study of blood T cells in healthy people across ages. The table lists this clonotype with a few counts. No antigen is known for it. Investigators took roughly 10 milliliters of peripheral blood from every donor. Every sample had a minimum of 6.5 million PBMCs isolated. The use of a sample-barcoded 5' primer and a J-beta primer mix characterized a second PCR of about 7 to 12 cycles. With 12 random nucleotides, a template-switch adaptor tagged each individual cDNA molecule. MiXCR was run by TCRdb on the 5' RACE reads, yielding one entry per CDR3 protein. Among some 1.4 million distinct CDR3 sequences listed, 42% were seen once. V dropped 7 bases and J dropped 6 bases, with 16 bases sitting between them. Germline CDR1 DFQATT, CDR2 SNEGSKA (reference sequence). The CDR3 runs 12 residues. Study results and limitations: There was no known CMV status for donors, so expanded clonotype changes were possibly confounded.

The TCR originated in a woman aged 18-29 years in good health. V gene TRBV20-1 combines with J gene TRBJ2-7; weak D call: TRBD1 (6 bases). The sample consisted of blood. The CDR3 nucleotides read TGCAGTGTTTACAGGGCCCCCTCCGAGCAGTACTTC. Translation gives CSVYRAPSEQYF.